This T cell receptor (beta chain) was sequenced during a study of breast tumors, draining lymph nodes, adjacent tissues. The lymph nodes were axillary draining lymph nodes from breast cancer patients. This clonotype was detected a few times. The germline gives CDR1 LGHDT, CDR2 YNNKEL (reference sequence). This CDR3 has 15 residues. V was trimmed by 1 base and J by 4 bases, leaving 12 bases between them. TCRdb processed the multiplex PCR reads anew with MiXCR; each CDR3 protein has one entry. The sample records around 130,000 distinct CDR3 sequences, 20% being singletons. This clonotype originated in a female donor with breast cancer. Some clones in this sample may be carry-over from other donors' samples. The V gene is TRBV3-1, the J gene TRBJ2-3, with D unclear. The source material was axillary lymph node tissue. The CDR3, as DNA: TGTGCCAGCAGCCAAGTTTTATCCGTTTCAGATACGCAGTATTTT. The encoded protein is CASSQVLSVSDTQYF.